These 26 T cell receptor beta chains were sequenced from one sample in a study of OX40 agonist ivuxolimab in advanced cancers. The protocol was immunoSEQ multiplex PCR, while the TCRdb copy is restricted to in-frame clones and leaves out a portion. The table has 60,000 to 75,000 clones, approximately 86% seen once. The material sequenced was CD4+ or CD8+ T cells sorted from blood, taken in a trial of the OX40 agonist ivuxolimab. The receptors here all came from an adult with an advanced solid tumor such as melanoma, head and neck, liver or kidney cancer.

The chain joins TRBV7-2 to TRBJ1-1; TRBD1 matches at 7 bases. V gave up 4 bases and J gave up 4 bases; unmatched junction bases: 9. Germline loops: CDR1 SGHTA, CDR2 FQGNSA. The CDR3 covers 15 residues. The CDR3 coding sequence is TGTGCCAGCAGCTGGTCGGAGGGGGCGCGCACTGAAGCTTTCTTT. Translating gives CASSWSEGARTEAFF.

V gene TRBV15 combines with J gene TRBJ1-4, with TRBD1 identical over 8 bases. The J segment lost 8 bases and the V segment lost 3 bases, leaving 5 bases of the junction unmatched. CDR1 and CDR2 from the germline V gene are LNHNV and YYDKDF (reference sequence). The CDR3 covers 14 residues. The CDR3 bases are TGTGCCACCAGCAGGAACAGGGGGGCGGAAAAACTGTTTTTT. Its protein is CATSRNRGAEKLFF.

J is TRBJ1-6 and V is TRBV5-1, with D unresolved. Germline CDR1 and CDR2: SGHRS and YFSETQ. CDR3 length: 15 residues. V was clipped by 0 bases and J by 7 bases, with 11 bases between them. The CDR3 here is CASSLENKRNSPLHF. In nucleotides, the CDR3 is TGCGCCAGCAGCTTGGAGAACAAGAGAAATTCACCCCTCCACTTT.

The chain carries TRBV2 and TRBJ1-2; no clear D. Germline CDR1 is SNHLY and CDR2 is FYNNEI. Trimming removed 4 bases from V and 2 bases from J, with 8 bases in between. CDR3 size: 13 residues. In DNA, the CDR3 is TGTGCCAGCAGTGGGGCGAGGAACTATGGCTACACCTTC. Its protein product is CASSGARNYGYTF. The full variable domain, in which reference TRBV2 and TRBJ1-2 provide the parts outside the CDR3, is EPEVTQTPSHQVTQMGQEVILRCVPISNHLYFYWYRQILGQKVEFLVSFYNNEISEKSEIFDDQFSVERPDGSNFTLKIRSTKLEDSAMYFCASSGARNYGYTFGSGTRLTVV.

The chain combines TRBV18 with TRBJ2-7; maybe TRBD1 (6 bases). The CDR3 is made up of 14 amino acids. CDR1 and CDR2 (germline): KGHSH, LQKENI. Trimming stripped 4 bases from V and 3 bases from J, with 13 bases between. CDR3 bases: TGTGCCAGCTCACTTTCAACAGGGAACTACGAGCAGTACTTC. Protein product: CASSLSTGNYEQYF.

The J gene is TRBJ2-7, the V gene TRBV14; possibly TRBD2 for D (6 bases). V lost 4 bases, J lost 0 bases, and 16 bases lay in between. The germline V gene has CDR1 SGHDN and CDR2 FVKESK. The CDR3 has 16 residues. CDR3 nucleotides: TGTGCCAGCAGCCCCGGACTACCGGTGGTCTCCTACGAGCAGTACTTC. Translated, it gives CASSPGLPVVSYEQYF.

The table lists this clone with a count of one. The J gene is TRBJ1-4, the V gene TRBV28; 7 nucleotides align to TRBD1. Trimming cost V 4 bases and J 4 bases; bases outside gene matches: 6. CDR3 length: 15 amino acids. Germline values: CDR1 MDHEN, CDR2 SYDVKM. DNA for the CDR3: TGTGCCAGCAGTTCCCGCGGACAGGTTAATGAAAAACTGTTTTTT. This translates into CASSSRGQVNEKLFF.

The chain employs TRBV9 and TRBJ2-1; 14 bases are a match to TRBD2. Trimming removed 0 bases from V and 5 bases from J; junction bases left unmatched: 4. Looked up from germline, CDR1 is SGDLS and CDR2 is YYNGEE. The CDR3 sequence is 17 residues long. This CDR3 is CASSVGLAGGPHNEQFF. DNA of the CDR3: TGTGCCAGCAGCGTAGGACTAGCGGGAGGGCCACACAATGAGCAGTTCTTC.

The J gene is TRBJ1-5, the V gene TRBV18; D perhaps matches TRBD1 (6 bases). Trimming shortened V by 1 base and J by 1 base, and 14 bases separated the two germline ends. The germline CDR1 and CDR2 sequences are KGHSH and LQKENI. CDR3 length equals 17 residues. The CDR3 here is CASSPQGGFSSNQPQHF. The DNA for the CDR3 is TGTGCCAGCTCACCACAGGGGGGTTTTTCGAGCAATCAGCCCCAGCATTTT. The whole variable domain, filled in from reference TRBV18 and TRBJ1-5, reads NAGVMQNPRHLVRRRGQEARLRCSPMKGHSHVYWYRQLPEEGLKFMVYLQKENIIDESGMPKERFSAEFPKEGPSILRIQQVVRGDSAAYFCASSPQGGFSSNQPQHFGDGTRLSIL.

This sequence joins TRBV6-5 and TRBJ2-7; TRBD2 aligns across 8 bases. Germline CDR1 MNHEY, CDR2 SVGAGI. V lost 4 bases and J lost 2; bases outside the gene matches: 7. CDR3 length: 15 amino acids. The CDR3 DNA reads TGTGCCAGCAGTTCCGGACTAGCAAGCCCCTACGAGCAGTACTTC. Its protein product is CASSSGLASPYEQYF.

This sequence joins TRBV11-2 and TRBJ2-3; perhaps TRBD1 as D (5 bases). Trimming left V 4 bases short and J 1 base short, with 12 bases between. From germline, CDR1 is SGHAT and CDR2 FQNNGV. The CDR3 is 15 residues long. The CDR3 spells CASSYKGDGTDTQYF. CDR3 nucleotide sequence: TGTGCCAGCAGCTATAAAGGGGATGGCACAGATACGCAGTATTTT.

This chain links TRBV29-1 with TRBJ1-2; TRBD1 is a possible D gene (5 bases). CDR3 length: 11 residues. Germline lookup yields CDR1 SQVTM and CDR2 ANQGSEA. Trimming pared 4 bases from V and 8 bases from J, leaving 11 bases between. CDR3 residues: CSVGGGEGYTF. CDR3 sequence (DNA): TGCAGCGTTGGCGGAGGGGAAGGCTACACCTTC. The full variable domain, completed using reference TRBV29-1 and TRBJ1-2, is SAVISQKPSRDICQRGTSLTIQCQVDSQVTMMFWYRQQPGQSLTLIATANQGSEATYESGFVIDKFPISRPNLTFSTLTVSNMSPEDSSIYLCSVGGGEGYTFGSGTRLTVV.

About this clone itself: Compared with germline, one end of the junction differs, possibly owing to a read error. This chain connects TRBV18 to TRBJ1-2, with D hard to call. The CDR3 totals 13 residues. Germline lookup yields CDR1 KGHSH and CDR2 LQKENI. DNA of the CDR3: TGTGCCGGCTCACCACCGGCAAGGGCAGGCTACACCTTC. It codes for CAGSPPARAGYTF.

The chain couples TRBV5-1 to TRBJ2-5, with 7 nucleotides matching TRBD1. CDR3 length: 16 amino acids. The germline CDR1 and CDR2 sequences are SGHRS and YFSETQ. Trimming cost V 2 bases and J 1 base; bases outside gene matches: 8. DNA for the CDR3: TGCGCCAGCAGCTTCGGTGCGACAGGGCCCCAAGAGACCCAGTACTTC. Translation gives CASSFGATGPQETQYF.

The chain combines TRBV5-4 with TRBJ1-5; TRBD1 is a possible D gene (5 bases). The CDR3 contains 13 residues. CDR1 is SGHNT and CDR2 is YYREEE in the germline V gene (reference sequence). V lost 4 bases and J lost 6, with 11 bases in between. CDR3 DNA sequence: TGTGCCAGCAGCGGGGACTTGGGTCAGCCCCAGCATTTT. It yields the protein CASSGDLGQPQHF.

CDR3 DNA: TGTGCCATCAGGGGGACAGCCATGAACACTGAAGCTTTCTTT. Amino acid sequence: CAIRGTAMNTEAFF. The chain has TRBV10-3 and TRBJ1-1; 7 bases fit TRBD1. The germline V gene encodes CDR1 ENHRY and CDR2 SYGVKD. The CDR3 is 14 amino acids. The junction had 4 bases not matched to a gene; V was cut back by 6 bases and J by 0 bases.

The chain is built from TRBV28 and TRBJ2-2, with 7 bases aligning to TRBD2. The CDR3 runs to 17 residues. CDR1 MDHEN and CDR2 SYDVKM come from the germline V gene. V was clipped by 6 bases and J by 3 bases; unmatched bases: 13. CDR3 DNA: TGTGCCAGCAGCATGGGAGGGGCTGTGGGGGACACCGGGGAGCTGTTTTTT. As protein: CASSMGGAVGDTGELFF.

Here the CDR3 DNA reads TGCGCCAGCAGTGAGTTTGGACGGAATAGCAATCAGCCCCAGCATTTT. As protein: CASSEFGRNSNQPQHF. This chain joins TRBV10-1 and TRBJ1-5, with D unresolved. Germline CDR1 reads WNHNN; CDR2 reads SYGVQD (reference sequence). Trimming took 1 base from V and 0 from J, leaving 10 bases between them. This CDR3 spans 16 amino acids.

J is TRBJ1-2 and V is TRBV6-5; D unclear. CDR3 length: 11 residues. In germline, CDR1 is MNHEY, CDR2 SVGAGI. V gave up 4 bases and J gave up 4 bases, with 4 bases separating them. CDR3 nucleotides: TGTGCCAGCAGTTCCATCTATGGCTACACCTTC. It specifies CASSSIYGYTF.

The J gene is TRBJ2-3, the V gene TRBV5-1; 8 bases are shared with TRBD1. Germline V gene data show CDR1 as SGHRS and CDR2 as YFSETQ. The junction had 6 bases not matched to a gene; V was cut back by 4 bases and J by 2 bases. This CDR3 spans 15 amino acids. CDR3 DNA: TGCGCCAGCAGCCTAGGGACAGGAACCACAGATACGCAGTATTTT. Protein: CASSLGTGTTDTQYF. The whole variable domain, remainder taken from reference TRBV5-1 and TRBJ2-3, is KAGVTQTPRYLIKTRGQQVTLSCSPISGHRSVSWYQQTPGQGLQFLFEYFSETQRNKGNFPGRFSGRQFSNSRSEMNVSTLELGDSALYLCASSLGTGTTDTQYFGPGTRLTVL.

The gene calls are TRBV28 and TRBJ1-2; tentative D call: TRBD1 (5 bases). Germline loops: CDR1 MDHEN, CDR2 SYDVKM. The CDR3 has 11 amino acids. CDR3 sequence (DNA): TGTGCAAGCGGACAATTCTATGGCTACACCTTC. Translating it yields CASGQFYGYTF.

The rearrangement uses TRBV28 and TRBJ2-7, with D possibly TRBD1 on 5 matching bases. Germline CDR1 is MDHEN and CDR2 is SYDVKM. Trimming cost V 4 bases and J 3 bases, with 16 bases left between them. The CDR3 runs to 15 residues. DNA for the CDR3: TGTGCCAGCAGTTCTCCGACAGAGATGGACTACGAGCAGTACTTC. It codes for CASSSPTEMDYEQYF.

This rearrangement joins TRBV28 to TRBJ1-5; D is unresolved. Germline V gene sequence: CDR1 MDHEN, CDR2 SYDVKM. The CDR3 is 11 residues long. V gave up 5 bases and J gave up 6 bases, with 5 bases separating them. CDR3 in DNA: TGTGCCAGCAGTACGATTCAGCCCCAGCATTTT. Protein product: CASSTIQPQHF. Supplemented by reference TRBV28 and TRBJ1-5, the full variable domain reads DVKVTQSSRYLVKRTGEKVFLECVQDMDHENMFWYRQDPGLGLRLIYFSYDVKMKEKGDIPEGYSVSREKKERFSLILESASTNQTSMYLCASSTIQPQHFGDGTRLSIL.

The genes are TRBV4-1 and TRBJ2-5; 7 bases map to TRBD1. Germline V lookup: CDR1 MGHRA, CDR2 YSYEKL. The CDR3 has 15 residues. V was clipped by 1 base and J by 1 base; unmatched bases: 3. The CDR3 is CASSQARQGQETQYF. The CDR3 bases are TGCGCCAGCAGCCAAGCAAGACAGGGCCAAGAGACCCAGTACTTC.

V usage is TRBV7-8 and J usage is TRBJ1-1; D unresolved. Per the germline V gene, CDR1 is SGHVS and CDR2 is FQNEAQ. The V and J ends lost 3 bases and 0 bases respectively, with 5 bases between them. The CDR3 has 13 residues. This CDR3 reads CASSLFMNTEAFF. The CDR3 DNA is TGTGCCAGCAGCTTGTTCATGAACACTGAAGCTTTCTTT.

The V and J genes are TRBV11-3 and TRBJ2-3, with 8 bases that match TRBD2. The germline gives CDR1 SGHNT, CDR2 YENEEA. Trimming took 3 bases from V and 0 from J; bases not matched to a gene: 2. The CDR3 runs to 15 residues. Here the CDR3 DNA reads TGTGCCAGCAGCTTCGGGAGGGATAGCACAGATACGCAGTATTTT. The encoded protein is CASSFGRDSTDTQYF.